Sequencing of this T cell receptor beta chain was carried out in a study of T cell responses to AZD1222 COVID-19 vaccine. Of note for this clone: Its antigen remains unidentified.

Profiled with immunoSEQ multiplex PCR; TCRdb holds only in-frame clones, not every one. The sample contains around 150,000 clones, 90% to 95% of which appear only once. V was cut by 2 bases and J by 5 bases, with 12 bases left in between. CDR3 size: 15 residues. CDR1 is MNHEY and CDR2 is SVGAGI in the germline V gene. General study results and limits: No day 14 peak samples; only post-peak repertoires were characterized. In a largely white British group with more females than males, clonal diversity was possibly underestimated.

The chain employs TRBV6-5 and TRBJ2-2; D remains ambiguous. This receptor was obtained from an adult in good health. The specimen was peripheral blood, collected on day 0 of AZD1222 vaccination. DNA of the CDR3: TGTGCCAGCAGTTACGGGTCAGGCTTTACCGGGGAGCTGTTTTTT. This sequence encodes CASSYGSGFTGELFF.